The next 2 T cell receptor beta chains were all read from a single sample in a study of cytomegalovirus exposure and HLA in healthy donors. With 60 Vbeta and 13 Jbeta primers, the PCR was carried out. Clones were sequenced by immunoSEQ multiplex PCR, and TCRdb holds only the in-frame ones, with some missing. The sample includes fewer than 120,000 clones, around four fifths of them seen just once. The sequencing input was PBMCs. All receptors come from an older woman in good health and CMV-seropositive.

In nucleotides, the CDR3 is TGTGCCAGCTCATCGACACTCTACAATGAGCAGTTCTTC. Its translation is CASSSTLYNEQFF. This sequence joins TRBV18 and TRBJ2-1, with unresolved D. This CDR3 comprises 13 residues. Germline V gene lookup returns CDR1 KGHSH and CDR2 LQKENI. V was shortened by 5 bases and J by 3 bases, with 8 bases between the two germline ends.

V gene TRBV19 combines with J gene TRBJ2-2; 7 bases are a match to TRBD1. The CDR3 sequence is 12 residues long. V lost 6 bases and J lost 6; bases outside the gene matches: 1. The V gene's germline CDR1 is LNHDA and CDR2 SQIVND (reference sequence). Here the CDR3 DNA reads TGTGCCAGTAGGACAGGGTCCGGGGAGCTGTTTTTT. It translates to CASRTGSGELFF.